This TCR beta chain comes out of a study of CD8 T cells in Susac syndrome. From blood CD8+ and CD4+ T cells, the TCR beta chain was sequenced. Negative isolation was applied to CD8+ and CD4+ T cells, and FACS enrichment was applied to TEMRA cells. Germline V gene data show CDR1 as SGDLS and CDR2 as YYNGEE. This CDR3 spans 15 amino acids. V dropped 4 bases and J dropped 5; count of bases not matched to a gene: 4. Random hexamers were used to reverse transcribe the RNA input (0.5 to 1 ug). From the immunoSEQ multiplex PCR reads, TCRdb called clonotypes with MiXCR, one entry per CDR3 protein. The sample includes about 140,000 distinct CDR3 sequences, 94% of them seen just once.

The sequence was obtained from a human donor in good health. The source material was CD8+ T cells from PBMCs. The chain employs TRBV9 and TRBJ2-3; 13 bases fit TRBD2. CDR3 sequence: CASSFGLAGVDTQYF. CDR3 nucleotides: TGTGCCAGCAGCTTTGGACTAGCGGGAGTAGATACGCAGTATTTT.